The 12 T cell receptor beta chains presented below share a single source sample, sequenced in a study of blood T cell repertoires in COVID-19. Sequencing was performed with immunoSEQ multiplex PCR; in TCRdb, only in-frame clones are kept and a portion is missing. Among roughly 240,000 clones listed, roughly 80% were seen once. What was sequenced was peripheral blood. These receptors originate from a man in his fifties or sixties who had recovered from COVID-19.

This clone was detected ten times or more. This rearrangement joins TRBV24-1 to TRBJ2-2, with D possibly matching TRBD1 (7 bases). Germline assignment: CDR1 KGHDR and CDR2 SFDVKD. This CDR3 contains 16 residues. V gave up 8 bases and J gave up 0 bases, with 15 bases separating them. The CDR3 bases are TGTGCCACCATGCAGGGGGGATTCGCGAACACCGGGGAGCTGTTTTTT. This sequence encodes CATMQGGFANTGELFF.

The chain has TRBV14 and TRBJ1-4, with TRBD1 matching over 7 bases. The germline V gene encodes CDR1 SGHDN and CDR2 FVKESK. Trimming removed 4 bases from V and 0 bases from J; junction bases left unmatched: 5. The CDR3 loop spans 16 amino acids. CDR3 DNA: TGTGCCAGCAGCCCCGGGACAGCCACAACTAATGAAAAACTGTTTTTT. As protein: CASSPGTATTNEKLFF.

This chain links TRBV27 with TRBJ2-2; TRBD2 matches 14 bases. CDR3 length: 19 residues. CDR1 and CDR2 from the germline V gene are MNHEY and SMNVEV (reference sequence). Trimming cost V 0 bases and J 5 bases; bases outside gene matches: 8. The CDR3 nucleotides are TGTGCCAGCAGTTTATCGAAGACTAGCGGGAGGGCCGGGACCGGGGAGCTGTTTTTT. It codes for CASSLSKTSGRAGTGELFF.

The chain has TRBV25-1 and TRBJ1-4, with 8 bases aligning to TRBD1. Per the germline V gene, CDR1 is MGHDK and CDR2 is SYGVNS. This CDR3 is 16 amino acids long. V was pared by 2 bases and J by 1 base, with 3 bases of the junction left unmatched. The CDR3, as DNA: TGTGCCAGCAGTGAACCAGACAGGGGAACTAATGAAAAACTGTTTTTT. This encodes CASSEPDRGTNEKLFF. Filled out from reference TRBV25-1 and TRBJ1-4, the complete variable domain reads EADIYQTPRYLVIGTGKKITLECSQTMGHDKMYWYQQDPGMELHLIHYSYGVNSTEKGDLSSESTVSRIRTEHFPLTLESARPSHTSQYLCASSEPDRGTNEKLFFGSGTQLSVL.

This clone was seen only once. The chain recombines TRBV20-1 with TRBJ1-6; maybe TRBD1 (6 bases). The CDR3 length is 15 residues. V shed 3 bases and J shed 3 bases, with 12 bases lying between them. CDR1 and CDR2 from the germline V gene are DFQATT and SNEGSKA (reference sequence). The CDR3 nucleotides are TGCAGTGCTAGTAGGCAGGGGTTCTATAATTCACCCCTCCACTTT. Amino acid sequence: CSASRQGFYNSPLHF.

This clone was seen more than once but under ten times. The rearrangement joins TRBV3-1 (or the pseudogene TRBV3-2) to TRBJ1-5, with 8 bases aligning to TRBD1. After removal of 3 bases from V and 7 bases from J, the junction contained 8 bases not matched to a gene. Germline CDR1 reads LGHDT; CDR2 reads YNNKEL (reference sequence). This CDR3 comprises 15 residues. The CDR3 protein is CASSQGQEYGQPQHF. CDR3 nucleotide sequence: TGTGCCAGCAGCCAGGGACAGGAATACGGGCAGCCCCAGCATTTT.

The V and J genes are TRBV7-2 and TRBJ2-1; a weak D match, TRBD2 (5 bases). CDR3 length: 13 residues. V was cut by 2 bases and J by 12 bases, with 14 bases left in between. The germline CDR1 and CDR2 sequences are SGHTA and FQGNSA. CDR3 bases: TGTGCCAGCAGCTTATTTGGCGAGGGTTGGCAGTTCTTC. Translation gives CASSLFGEGWQFF.

J is TRBJ2-1 and V is TRBV5-8, with D possibly being TRBD2 (6 bases). This CDR3 has 13 residues. Germline V gene lookup returns CDR1 SGHTS and CDR2 YDEGEE. The germline V and J ends were trimmed by 10 bases and 12 bases, with 23 bases remaining between them. Written as DNA, the CDR3 is TGTGCCGGGACGCCGAGACTAGTACGGGGGCAGTTCTTC. As protein: CAGTPRLVRGQFF.

A remark on this clone: The junction does not match germline at one end; this may be a read error. The rearrangement joins TRBV3-1 (or the pseudogene TRBV3-2) to TRBJ2-7, with 9 bases that match TRBD2. CDR1 and CDR2 from the germline V gene are LGHDT and YNNKEL (reference sequence). The CDR3 has 12 amino acids. The DNA of the CDR3 is TGTGCCAGCAGCCAAGGGAAGCTAGCGGGATCATTC. Translated: CASSQGKLAGSF.

The V call is TRBV4-1, the J call TRBJ2-2; D uncertain. Between the trimmed V and J ends, which lost 1 base and 1 base, there was a span of 13 bases. Germline V CDR1 and CDR2: MGHRA, YSYEKL. The CDR3 is 17 residues long. In DNA form, the CDR3 reads TGCGCCAGCAGCCAAGTTCAAGCGAATCTGAACACCGGGGAGCTGTTTTTT. It is translated as CASSQVQANLNTGELFF.

This chain uses TRBV7-9 with TRBJ2-2; D is unclear. CDR3 length: 15 residues. Trimming removed 3 bases at V and 5 bases at J, with 13 bases between. Germline V gene data show CDR1 as SEHNR and CDR2 as FQNEAQ (reference sequence). In DNA form, the CDR3 reads TGTGCCAGCAGCTTCTCAGGCTTCCGAACCGGGGAGCTGTTTTTT. This gives the protein CASSFSGFRTGELFF.

There are a few counts of this clone. The gene calls are TRBV19 and TRBJ1-6; TRBD1 might be the D (6 bases). The CDR3 sequence is 14 residues long. V shed 6 bases and J shed 8 bases, with 14 bases lying between them. CDR1 and CDR2 from the germline V gene are LNHDA and SQIVND (reference sequence). Here the CDR3 reads CASRPTGGHSPLHF. CDR3 coding DNA: TGTGCCAGTAGACCTACGGGGGGCCATTCACCCCTCCACTTT.